Listed here is a single TCR beta chain. Antigen unknown. These data originate in a study of cytomegalovirus exposure and HLA in healthy donors. Across the study: Of 398 genotyped donors, approximately 80% clustered with self-reported Caucasian donors.

Broader study findings: Apparent HLA restriction characterized most CMV-associated TCR beta chains in a later analysis. A later analysis showed that HLA-associated TCR beta chains had undergone more clonal expansion than equally common others. Owing to their indistinguishability, certain V segments, notably TRBV6-2 and TRBV6-3, were excluded.

CDR3 length: 17 amino acids. The germline V gene encodes CDR1 SGHAT and CDR2 FQNNGV. The V segment lost 1 base and the J segment 0 bases; nucleotides outside the gene matches: 3. 13 Jbeta primers and 60 Vbeta primers were used for the PCR. Repertoires were generated with immunoSEQ multiplex PCR, while TCRdb's copy carries only in-frame clones and drops some. The sample yields some 220,000 clones, 70% to 90% seen once. The J gene is TRBJ2-2, the V gene TRBV11-2; 9 bases are shared with TRBD1. The receptor was derived from a girl aged 2-10 years in good health and CMV-seronegative. The sample consisted of PBMCs. The CDR3 region is CASSLVDRGSNTGELFF. In DNA form, the CDR3 reads TGTGCCAGCAGCTTAGTGGACAGGGGCTCGAACACCGGGGAGCTGTTTTTT.